The next 3 T cell receptor beta chains were all read from a single sample in a study. TCRdb ran MiXCR on the RT-PCR reads and lists one entry per CDR3 protein. Among more than 600,000 distinct CDR3 sequences listed, 12% to 15% were seen once. The sequenced material came from memory CD4+ T cells from blood. Every receptor here comes from a female donor in good health, serving as a healthy control.

This clonotype was picked up many times. The chain links TRBV7-2 to TRBJ1-4; D may be TRBD1 (6 bases). V was cut by 4 bases and J by 3 bases, with 12 bases left in between. CDR3 length: 15 amino acids. Germline V gives CDR1 SGHTA, CDR2 FQGNSA. CDR3 loop: CASSSYRAPNEKLFF. The DNA for the CDR3 is TGTGCCAGCAGCTCGTACAGGGCGCCTAATGAAAAACTGTTTTTT.

The sample holds one count of this clonotype. The rearrangement links TRBV19 to TRBJ2-7, with TRBD1 identical over 9 bases. Germline-derived CDR1 and CDR2 are LNHDA and SQIVND (reference sequence). This CDR3 region has 16 residues. V lost 5 bases to trimming and J lost 2 bases; unmatched junction nucleotides: 10. The CDR3 protein is CASSGRDRAIPYEQYF. The CDR3 region has the DNA TGTGCCAGTAGTGGCCGGGACAGGGCGATCCCCTACGAGCAGTACTTC. The variable domain in full, with the rest retrieved from reference TRBV19 and TRBJ2-7, is DGGITQSPKYLFRKEGQNVTLSCEQNLNHDAMYWYRQDPGQGLRLIYYSQIVNDFQKGDIAEGYSVSREKKESFPLTVTSAQKNPTAFYLCASSGRDRAIPYEQYFGPGTRLTVT.

There are a few counts of this clonotype. The V gene is TRBV4-2, the J gene TRBJ2-2, with 7 bases aligning to TRBD2. The CDR3 is 17 amino acids. V shed 1 base and J 3 bases; nucleotides not matched to a gene: 8. Germline lookup yields CDR1 LGHNA and CDR2 YNFKEQ. The CDR3 region has the DNA TGTGCCAGCAGCCAAGTCACCAGCGGGGATTACACCGGGGAGCTGTTTTTT. It translates to CASSQVTSGDYTGELFF.